The clone carrying this T cell receptor (beta chain) was recorded at least ten times. Its antigen is not known. Amplified regions were TCR beta CDR3 sequences from RNA transcripts. HTBI primers were the set used in a first-round RT-PCR of the TCR CDR3. TCRdb re-called the multiplex PCR reads with MiXCR, one entry per CDR3 protein. The table includes about 610,000 distinct CDR3 sequences, about half detected once. The data were taken from a study of T cells in Graves' hyperthyroidism and ophthalmopathy. The CDR3 spans 16 residues. The V segment lost 4 bases and the J segment 3 bases; nucleotides outside the gene matches: 11. The germline gives CDR1 LNHNV, CDR2 YYDKDF (reference sequence). Calling Graves' hyperthyroidism stable meant ophthalmopathy did not progress within 18 months. General study findings and limits: Model-based prediction identified ophthalmopathy a median roughly 6.1 months prior to its onset.

Material for sequencing was peripheral blood or thyroid tissue (not recorded which). The receptor comes from a woman under 30 with Graves' hyperthyroidism. V usage is TRBV15 and J usage is TRBJ2-7, with 8 bases matching TRBD1. This CDR3 is CATSTLSGQVYYEQYF. The CDR3 region has the DNA TGTGCCACCAGCACGTTATCGGGACAGGTGTACTACGAGCAGTACTTC.